The source of this T cell receptor (beta chain) is a study of beta chain features in type 1 diabetes. Study outcomes and limitations: Patients with type 1 diabetes carried fewer insertions and had more deletions at their VDJ junctions. Shortening that was moderate but significant affected the TCRB CDR3s of Type 1 diabetes patients in all four CD4+ subsets. There was no resolution here of whether HLA type influences TCRB rearrangement.

Expressed TCRB transcripts were sequenced because the entire RNA isolate underwent reverse transcription. TCRdb keeps only in-frame clones here, not all; method: immunoSEQ multiplex PCR. The table records approximately 730,000 clones, roughly 12% of them present only once. About this clone itself: Its antigen is currently unknown.

The sequence was collected from a man between 18 and 29 years old with type 1 diabetes. Sequenced: naive CD4+ T cells from blood.

DNA for the CDR3: TGTGCCAGCAGCTTCCTCGCCGCCATATATTTT. This translates into CASSFLAAIYF. The chain uses TRBV7-9 and TRBJ1-3; no clear D gene. The CDR3 consists of 11 residues. Trimming pared 3 bases from V and 11 bases from J, leaving 8 bases between. Germline V CDR1 and CDR2: SEHNR, FQNEAQ (reference sequence).